The next 4 T cell receptor beta chains were all read from a single sample in a study of metastatic and nonmetastatic thyroid tumors. TCRdb re-clonotyped the PCR reads through MiXCR. The sample has tens of thousands of clones; 25% to 30% are singletons. All patients were untreated before thyroid surgery. Source material: blood. These TCRs come from a female donor with papillary thyroid cancer or a benign thyroid nodule (not recorded which). Some clones in this sample may be carry-over from other donors' samples.

The chain carries TRBV5-1 and TRBJ2-1; maybe TRBD2 (5 bases). V was cut by 2 bases and J by 2 bases, with 8 bases left in between. The CDR3 is made up of 14 amino acids. The V gene's germline CDR1 is SGHRS and CDR2 YFSETQ. The CDR3 DNA reads TGCGCCAGCAGCTTCGGACTCACCTACAATGAGCAGTTCTTC. Translating gives CASSFGLTYNEQFF.

On this clone itself: One junction end disagrees with the germline gene, perhaps due to a read error. The genes are TRBV4-2 and TRBJ1-1, with TRBD1 matching 8 bases. Germline CDR1 is LGHNA and CDR2 is YNFKEQ. This CDR3 is built from 15 residues. This CDR3 reads CASSQPGQESTEAFF. The CDR3 coding sequence is TGTGCCAGCAGCCAACCGGGACAGGAAAGCACTGAGGCTTTCTTT.

This clone was detected only a few times. The chain has TRBV25-1 and TRBJ1-1, with D tentatively TRBD1 (5 bases). Trimming left V 0 bases short and J 7 bases short, with 6 bases between. Germline V gene sequence: CDR1 MGHDK, CDR2 SYGVNS. This CDR3 is built from 12 residues. In DNA, the CDR3 is TGTGCCAGCAGTGAATATGGGGGTGAAGCTTTCTTT. Its translation is CASSEYGGEAFF.

V usage is TRBV20-1 and J usage is TRBJ2-7, with a tentative D call TRBD2 (7 bases). The germline V gene has CDR1 DFQATT and CDR2 SNEGSKA (reference sequence). This CDR3 has 19 residues. V lost 2 bases and J lost 4, with 30 bases in between. The CDR3 loop is CSARPLGYRRGGDDYEQYF. Written as DNA, the CDR3 is TGCAGTGCTAGACCCCTCGGGTACAGGAGGGGGGGGGACGATTACGAGCAGTACTTC.